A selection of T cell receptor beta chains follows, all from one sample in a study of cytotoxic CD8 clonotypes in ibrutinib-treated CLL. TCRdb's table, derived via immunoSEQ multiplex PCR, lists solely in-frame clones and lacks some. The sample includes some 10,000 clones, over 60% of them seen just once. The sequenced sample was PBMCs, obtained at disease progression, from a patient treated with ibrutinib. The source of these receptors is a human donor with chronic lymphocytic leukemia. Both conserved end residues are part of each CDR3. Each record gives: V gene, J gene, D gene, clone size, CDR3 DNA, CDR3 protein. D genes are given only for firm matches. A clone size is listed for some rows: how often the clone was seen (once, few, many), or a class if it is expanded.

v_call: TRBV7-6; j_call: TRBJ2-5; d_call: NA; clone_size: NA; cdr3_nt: TGTGCCAGCAGCAGAACCGGGACCTCTAAAGAGACCCAGTACTTC; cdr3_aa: CASSRTGTSKETQYF
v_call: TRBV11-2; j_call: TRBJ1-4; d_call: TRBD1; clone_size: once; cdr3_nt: TGTGCCAGCAGCTTTTCCGGACAGGGGGGCGAAAAACTGTTTTTT; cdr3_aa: CASSFSGQGGEKLFF
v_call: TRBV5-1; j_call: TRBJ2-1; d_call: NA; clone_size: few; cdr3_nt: TGCGCCAGCAGCTTGGCCCAGCGGGCCGTCCATGAGCAGTTCTTC; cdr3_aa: CASSLAQRAVHEQFF
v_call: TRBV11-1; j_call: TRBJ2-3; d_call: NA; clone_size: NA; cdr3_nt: TGTGCCAGCAGCTTAGGTACAGATACGCAGTATTTT; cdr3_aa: CASSLGTDTQYF
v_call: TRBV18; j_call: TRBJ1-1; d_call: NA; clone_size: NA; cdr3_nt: TGTGCCAGCTCAAAGACGGGGGGCACTGAAGCTTTCTTT; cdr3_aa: CASSKTGGTEAFF
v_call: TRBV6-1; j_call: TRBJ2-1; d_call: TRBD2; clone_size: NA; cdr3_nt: TGTGCCAGCAGGGCTAGCGGGGGGTACAATGAGCAGTTCTTC; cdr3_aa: CASRASGGYNEQFF
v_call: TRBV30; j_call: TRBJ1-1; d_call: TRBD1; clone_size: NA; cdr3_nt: TGTGCCTGGAGTTCTGGGACAGGGTACTTTGAAGCTTTCTTT; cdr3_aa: CAWSSGTGYFEAFF
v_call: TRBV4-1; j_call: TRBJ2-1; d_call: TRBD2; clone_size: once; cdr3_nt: TGCGCCAGCAGCCAAGAAGGGGGACTAGCAAGGGACAATGAGCAGTTCTTC; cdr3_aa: CASSQEGGLARDNEQFF
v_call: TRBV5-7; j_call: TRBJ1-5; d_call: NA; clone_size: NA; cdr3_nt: TGTGCCAGCAGCTTCCGGACTGGGGCGGAGGGGTATAGCAATCAGCCCCAGCATTTT; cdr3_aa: CASSFRTGAEGYSNQPQHF
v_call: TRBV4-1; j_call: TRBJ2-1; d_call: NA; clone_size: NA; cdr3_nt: TGCGCCAGCAGCCAAGAAGGGACTTTTTACAATGAGCAGTTCTTC; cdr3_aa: CASSQEGTFYNEQFF
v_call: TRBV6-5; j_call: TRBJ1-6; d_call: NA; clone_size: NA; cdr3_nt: TGTGCCAGCGGGGCGGGGTTGTATAATTCACCCCTCCACTTT; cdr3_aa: CASGAGLYNSPLHF
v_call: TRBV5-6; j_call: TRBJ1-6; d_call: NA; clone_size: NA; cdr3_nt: TGTGCCAGCAGCTTGGTGGCAAGTTATAATTCACCCCTCCACTTT; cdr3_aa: CASSLVASYNSPLHF
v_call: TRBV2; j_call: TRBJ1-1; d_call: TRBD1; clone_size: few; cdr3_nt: TGTGCCAGCAGTGACAGGGGGCGCGGGACTGAAGCTTTCTTT; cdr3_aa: CASSDRGRGTEAFF
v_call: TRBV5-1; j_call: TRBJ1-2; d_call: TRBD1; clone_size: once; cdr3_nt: TGCGCCAGCAGCTTTGTCGGGACAGGGGGCTATGGCTACACCTTC; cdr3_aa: CASSFVGTGGYGYTF
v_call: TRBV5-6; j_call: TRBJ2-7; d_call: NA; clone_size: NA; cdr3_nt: TGTGCCAGCGGCGCTACACAGGGAAGCGAGCAGTACTTC; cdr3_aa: CASGATQGSEQYF
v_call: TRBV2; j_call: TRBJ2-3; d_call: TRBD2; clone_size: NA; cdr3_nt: TGTGCCAGCAGACGGACTAGCGGGAGGGCCGGGGCAGATACGCAGTATTTT; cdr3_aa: CASRRTSGRAGADTQYF
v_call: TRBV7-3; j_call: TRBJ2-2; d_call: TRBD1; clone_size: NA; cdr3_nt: TGTGCCAGCAGCTTGCAGGGGGCCAAAAACACCGGGGAGCTGTTTTTT; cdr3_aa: CASSLQGAKNTGELFF
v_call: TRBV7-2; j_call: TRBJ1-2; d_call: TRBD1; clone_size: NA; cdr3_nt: TGTGCCAGCAGCTTAGCCAGGGGGGCGGGACAGGGAAAAATCATCTACACCTTC; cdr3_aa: CASSLARGAGQGKIIYTF
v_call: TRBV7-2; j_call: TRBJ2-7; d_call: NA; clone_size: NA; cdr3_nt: TGTGCCAGCAGCCTGGGTGGAGGGGGGATGTTAAGGTACTTC; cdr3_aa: CASSLGGGGMLRYF
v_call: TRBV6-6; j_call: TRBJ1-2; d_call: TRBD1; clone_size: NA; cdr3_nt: TGTGCCAGCGGACAGGGGTTTATCTATGGCTACACCTTC; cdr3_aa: CASGQGFIYGYTF
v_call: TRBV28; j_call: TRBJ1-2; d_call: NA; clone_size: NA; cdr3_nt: TGTGCCAGCAGTTACGGGGGGCTTATCTATGGCTACACCTTC; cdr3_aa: CASSYGGLIYGYTF
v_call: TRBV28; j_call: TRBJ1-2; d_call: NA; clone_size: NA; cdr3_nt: TGTGCCAGCAGTTTAGGGGGGGGCTACACCTTC; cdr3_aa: CASSLGGGYTF
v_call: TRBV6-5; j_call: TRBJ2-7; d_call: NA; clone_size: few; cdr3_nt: TGTGCCAGCAGTCTGACCGGGAGCTACGAGCAGTACTTC; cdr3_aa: CASSLTGSYEQYF
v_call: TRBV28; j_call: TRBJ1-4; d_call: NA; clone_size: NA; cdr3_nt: TGTGCCAGCAGTTTCTGGCGGAGTAATGAAAAACTGTTTTTT; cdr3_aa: CASSFWRSNEKLFF
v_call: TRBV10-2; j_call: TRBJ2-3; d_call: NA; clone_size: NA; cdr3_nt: TGCGCCAGCGAGTTGGGGACAGATACGCAGTATTTT; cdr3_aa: CASELGTDTQYF
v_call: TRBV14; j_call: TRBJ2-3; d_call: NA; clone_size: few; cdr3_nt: TGTGCCAGCAGCCAACCCCCGGACGGGAAGTCGGGAACGCAGTATTTT; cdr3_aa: CASSQPPDGKSGTQYF
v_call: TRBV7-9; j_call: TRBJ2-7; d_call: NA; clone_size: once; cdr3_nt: TGTGCCAGCAGCGAGAGTTACTCCTACGAGCAGTACTTC; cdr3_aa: CASSESYSYEQYF
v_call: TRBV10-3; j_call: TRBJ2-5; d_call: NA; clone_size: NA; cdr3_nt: TGTGCCATGAAGAGGGCTAGCCAAGAGACCCAGTACTTC; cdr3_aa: CAMKRASQETQYF
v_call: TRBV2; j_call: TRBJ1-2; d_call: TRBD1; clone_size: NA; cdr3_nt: TGTGCCAGCAGTGGCCCAAACAGGGGAGGAGTAGGGGGCTACACCTTC; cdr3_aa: CASSGPNRGGVGGYTF
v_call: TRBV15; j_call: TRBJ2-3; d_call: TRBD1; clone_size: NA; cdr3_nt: TGTGCCACCAGCTCTGATGGGACAGGCACAGATACGCAGTATTTT; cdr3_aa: CATSSDGTGTDTQYF
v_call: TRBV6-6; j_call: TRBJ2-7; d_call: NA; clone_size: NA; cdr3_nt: TGTGCCAGCAGTTCGATTTACGAGCAGTACTTC; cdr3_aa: CASSSIYEQYF
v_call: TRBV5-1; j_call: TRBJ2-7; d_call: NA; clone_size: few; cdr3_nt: TGCGCCAGCAGCTTGGGCGGGACAAAATCCTACGAGCAGTACTTC; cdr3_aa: CASSLGGTKSYEQYF
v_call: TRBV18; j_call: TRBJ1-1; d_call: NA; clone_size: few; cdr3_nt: TGTGCCAGCTCTGGGGGGCCGATGAACACTGAAGCTTTCTTT; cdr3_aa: CASSGGPMNTEAFF
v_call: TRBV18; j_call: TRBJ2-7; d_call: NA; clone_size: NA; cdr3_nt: TGTGCCAGCTCACCCTCCGGGCTCTTCAACGAGCAGTACTTC; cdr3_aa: CASSPSGLFNEQYF
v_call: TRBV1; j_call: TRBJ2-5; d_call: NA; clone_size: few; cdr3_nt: TGCACCAGCAGCCAAGATTGCTACCCACCAAAGACCCAGTACTTC; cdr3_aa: CTSSQDCYPPKTQYF
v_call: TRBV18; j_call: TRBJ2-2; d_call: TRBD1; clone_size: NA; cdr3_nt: TGTGCCAGCTCACTTACGACAGGGGCGAACACCGGGGAGCTGTTTTTT; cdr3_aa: CASSLTTGANTGELFF
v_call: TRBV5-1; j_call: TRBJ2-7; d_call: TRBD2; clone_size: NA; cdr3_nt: TGCGCCAACAGACTAGCGGGGGGGCCATACGAGCAGTACTTC; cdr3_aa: CANRLAGGPYEQYF
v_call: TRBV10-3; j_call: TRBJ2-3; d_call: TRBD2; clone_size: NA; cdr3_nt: TGTGCCATCGGGACTAGCGGGGTTAGCACAGATACGCAGTATTTT; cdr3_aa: CAIGTSGVSTDTQYF
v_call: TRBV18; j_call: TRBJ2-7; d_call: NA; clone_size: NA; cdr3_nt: TGTGCCAGCTCCCCAGCCCTAGGCAGGGCTTACGAGCAGTACTTC; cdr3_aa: CASSPALGRAYEQYF
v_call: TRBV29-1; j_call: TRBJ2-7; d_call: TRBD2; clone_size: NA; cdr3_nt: TGCAGCGTGGCCGGGGGGGCCGGGAACGAGCAGTACTTC; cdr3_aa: CSVAGGAGNEQYF
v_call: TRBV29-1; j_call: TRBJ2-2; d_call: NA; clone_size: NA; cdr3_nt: TGCAGCGTTGACCCTACGGGAGTAGCGGGGGAGCTGTTTTTT; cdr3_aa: CSVDPTGVAGELFF
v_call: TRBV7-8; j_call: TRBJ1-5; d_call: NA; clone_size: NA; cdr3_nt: TGTGCCAGCAGCTTACGTGGCGGTGCTTATCAGCCCCAGCATTTT; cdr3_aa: CASSLRGGAYQPQHF
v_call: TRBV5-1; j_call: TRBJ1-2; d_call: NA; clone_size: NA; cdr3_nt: TGCGCCAGCACGCCGCTAGGGACCTCATATGGCTACACCTTC; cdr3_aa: CASTPLGTSYGYTF
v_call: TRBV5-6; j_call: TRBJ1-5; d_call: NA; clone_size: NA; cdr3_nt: TGTGCCAGCAGCTTGCCGAATCAGCCCCAGCATTTT; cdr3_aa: CASSLPNQPQHF